This T cell receptor beta chain was sequenced for a study of T-cell reconstitution after alpha-beta-depleted transplantation in children (TCRdb year 2016). Regarding the complete study: T-cell immune reconstitution after TCRalphabeta/CD19-depleted allogeneic hematopoietic cell transplantation in children was quantitatively tracked in the study by means of TCR repertoire profiling.

Beyond this particular receptor, the publication reports: The apparently early alphabetaT-cell count recovery about two months after transplant was reportedly dependent on only several hundred rapidly expanded clones derived from non-depleted graft cells. Hyperexpanded clone frequencies declined over subsequent months; after one year, T-cell counts and TCRbeta diversity were mostly attributed to newly produced T cells. In some patients, high TCRbeta diversity at day 60 was attributed to recipient T cells and intrathymic progenitors that had survived conditioning.

The table lists this clonotype with a few counts. Its antigen is still unknown. Nothing much larger sits one base from this clone, and base qualities are not available. The library came from PCR. The sequencing machine was an Illumina HiSeq 2500. To normalize quantification of the TCRbeta repertoire, the TCR libraries were built with molecular barcoding that relied on unique molecular identifiers. TCRdb passed the public sequencing reads through fastp at Q25 and MiXCR, retaining productive beta sequences. Rows are combined by CDR3 protein, so each entry shows the most common genes and DNA. For this sample the table gives over 45,000 distinct CDR3 sequences, of which around 5.9% were detected only once. In total, the top ten clones hold roughly 31% of the sample. Taken with the paper, the label for time point translates to: day 60 (about 2 months) after transplantation. The treatment or condition label of this sample denotes: allogeneic hematopoietic cell transplantation with graft depleted of TCRalphabeta T cells and CD19 B cells. The children who served as transplant recipients had been given grafts of TCRalphabeta/CD19-depleted allogeneic hematopoietic cells.

V ends up 5 bases short and J 11 bases short, with an unmatched junction base count of 8. The CDR3 spans 13 residues, from the cysteine through the phenylalanine. The kept DNA is CDR3 alone, 39 bases in frame from the first base. The germline V gene specifies SNHLY as CDR1 and FYNNEI as CDR2. Here the sequenced sample was PBMCs, mostly from graft donor cells, taken 60 days after TCRalphabeta/CD19-depleted stem cell transplant. The V gene is TRBV2 and the J gene is TRBJ1-1, and 10 bases in between align with TRBD1. This TCR was recovered from a female patient aged 2 to 10 who had a stem cell transplant for aplastic anemia, so the T cells may come from the graft donor. The CDR3 reads as follows: CASSPDRGGEAFF. The DNA is as follows: TGTGCCAGCAGTCCGGACAGGGGGGGAGAGGCTTTCTTT.